The 13 T cell receptor beta chains below all came from one sample that was sequenced in a study of regulatory T cells in long-lasting Graves disease. To make TCR beta libraries, researchers used iRepertoire HTBI primers and Arm-PCR of CDR3 regions. MiXCR, run by TCRdb on the multiplex PCR reads, gives a single entry per CDR3 protein. The data contain roughly 410,000 distinct CDR3 sequences, about 15% of them seen just once; the ten biggest clones take up about 8.2%. Specified time point: newly diagnosed GD, antithyroid drugs for less than 3 months. The TCR library was made from RNA extracted from PBMCs. The same data also went into a second study, on T cells in Graves' hyperthyroidism and ophthalmopathy.

The source was peripheral blood mononuclear cells (PBMCs), collected at new diagnosis, from a patient treated with antithyroid drugs. These receptors originate from a woman aged 40 to 49 with Graves disease.

This clonotype was counted many times. The gene calls are TRBV12-3 or TRBV12-4 and TRBJ2-7, with 8 bases aligning to TRBD2. The CDR3 extends over 13 amino acids. Trimming took 5 bases from V and 5 from J; bases not matched to a gene: 5. CDR3 bases: TGTGCCAGCAGTAGGACTAGCTTGAACGAGCAGTACTTC. This sequence encodes CASSRTSLNEQYF.

This clonotype was observed a few times. CDR3 in amino acids: CASSIGPAETQYF. Here the CDR3 DNA reads TGTGCCAGCAGCATAGGACCGGCGGAGACCCAGTACTTC. The V gene is TRBV7-9, the J gene TRBJ2-5; no definite D call. CDR1 is SEHNR and CDR2 is FQNEAQ in the germline V gene (reference sequence). V was shortened by 5 bases and J by 5 bases, with 12 bases between the two germline ends. The CDR3 is 13 residues long.

This clonotype was observed a few times. This rearrangement joins TRBV28 to TRBJ2-5, with D maybe TRBD1 (6 bases). The CDR3 sequence is 14 residues long. With 5 bases removed from V and 6 bases from J, the gap between germline ends came to 16 bases. CDR1 and CDR2 from the germline V gene are MDHEN and SYDVKM. The CDR3 spells CASSPSGEMQTQYF. The CDR3 nucleotides read TGTGCCAGCAGTCCCTCAGGGGAGATGCAGACCCAGTACTTC.

This clonotype was seen only a few times. CDR3 DNA: TGTGCCTGGAGGGCGGGAGGAATCACAGATACGCAGTATTTT. Protein product: CAWRAGGITDTQYF. This chain uses TRBV30 with TRBJ2-3, with 8 positions matching TRBD2. V dropped 3 bases and J dropped 2; count of bases not matched to a gene: 4. From germline, CDR1 is GTSNPN and CDR2 SVGIG (reference sequence). CDR3 length equals 14 residues. The complete variable domain, with remaining parts taken from reference TRBV30 and TRBJ2-3, reads SQTIHQWPATLVQPVGSPLSLECTVEGTSNPNLYWYRQAAGRGLQLLFYSVGIGQISSEVPQNLSASRPQDRQFILSSKKLLLSDSGFYLCAWRAGGITDTQYFGPGTRLTVL.

This clonotype has ten or more counts. The chain carries TRBV7-9 and TRBJ1-1; D gene uncertain. The CDR3 is 15 residues long. The V gene's germline CDR1 is SEHNR and CDR2 FQNEAQ (reference sequence). The ends were cut back, 0 bases at V and 1 base at J, with 9 bases in the middle. CDR3 amino acids: CASSLATRPNTEAFF. The CDR3 DNA reads TGTGCCAGCAGCTTAGCTACACGTCCGAACACTGAAGCTTTCTTT. The complete variable domain, with remaining parts taken from reference TRBV7-9 and TRBJ1-1, reads DTGVSQNPRHKITKRGQNVTFRCDPISEHNRLYWYRQTLGQGPEFLTYFQNEAQLEKSRLLSDRFSAERPKGSFSTLEIQRTEQGDSAMYLCASSLATRPNTEAFFGQGTRLTVV.

This chain connects TRBV24-1 to TRBJ1-1; weak D call: TRBD1 (5 bases). Germline V gene sequence: CDR1 KGHDR, CDR2 SFDVKD. The length of the CDR3 is 14 residues. Trimming cost V 6 bases and J 1 base, with 11 bases left between them. CDR3 coding DNA: TGTGCCACCAGTATCGGGGGGGGGAACACTGAAGCTTTCTTT. Amino acids: CATSIGGGNTEAFF.

This clonotype was counted at least ten times. The rearrangement joins TRBV18 to TRBJ2-5; D is unresolved. Germline CDR1 and CDR2: KGHSH and LQKENI. V lost 0 bases to trimming and J lost 1 base, with 6 bases between them. The CDR3 has 14 residues. Written as DNA, the CDR3 is TGTGCCAGCTCACCACCTGGGGTCCAAGAGACCCAGTACTTC. Protein product: CASSPPGVQETQYF.

A few counts support this clonotype. This rearrangement joins TRBV27 to TRBJ2-1; the match to TRBD1 covers 7 bases. The CDR3 totals 15 residues. Germline V lookup: CDR1 MNHEY, CDR2 SMNVEV (reference sequence). V was clipped by 4 bases and J by 5 bases; unmatched bases: 8. The CDR3 DNA reads as TGTGCCAGCAGTTATTACAGGGGCGGTCACAATGAGCAGTTCTTC. Its protein product is CASSYYRGGHNEQFF.

This clonotype was counted at least ten times. The chain is built from TRBV12-3 or TRBV12-4 and TRBJ2-5, with D perhaps matching TRBD1 (5 bases). There are 13 residues in the CDR3. The V gene lost 6 bases and the J gene lost 3 bases, with 11 bases spanning the gap. The CDR3, as DNA: TGTGCCAGCAGGCCACAGGAGAAAGAGACCCAGTACTTC. Its translation: CASRPQEKETQYF.

In this sample, this clonotype turned up many times. The chain joins TRBV11-3 to TRBJ1-4, with 8 positions matching TRBD1. With V trimmed by 6 bases and J by 6 bases, 6 bases remained unmatched. Germline V gene data show CDR1 as SGHNT and CDR2 as YENEEA. The CDR3 loop spans 14 amino acids. CDR3 coding DNA: TGTGCCAGCAGTTTCAGGGGGCAGGATGAAAAACTGTTTTTT. Translation gives CASSFRGQDEKLFF.

This clonotype has ten or more counts. V and J are TRBV11-2 and TRBJ2-1; D call uncertain. V shed 2 bases and J shed 5 bases, with 7 bases lying between them. The CDR3 extends over 13 amino acids. In germline, CDR1 is SGHAT, CDR2 FQNNGV. As DNA, the CDR3 is TGTGCCAGCAGCTTACAGGCTGACAATGAGCAGTTCTTC. This translates into CASSLQADNEQFF.

On this clonotype: This may arise from a read error, as a much more abundant clone is one base away. The chain has TRBV30 and TRBJ1-5; tentatively, D is TRBD1 (6 bases). V gave up 1 base and J gave up 4 bases, with 8 bases separating them. The CDR3 has 13 residues. Germline V gene lookup returns CDR1 GTSNPN and CDR2 SVGIG (reference sequence). CDR3 sequence: CAWSADRNQPQHF. The CDR3 DNA is TGTGCCTGGAGTGCGGACAGAAATCAGCCCCAGCATTTT.

This clonotype was recorded at least ten times. J is TRBJ1-1 and V is TRBV28, with a possible D match to TRBD1 (5 bases). Between the trimmed V and J ends, which lost 6 bases and 0 bases, there was a span of 8 bases. The CDR3 runs 13 residues. Germline V gene sequence: CDR1 MDHEN, CDR2 SYDVKM. The CDR3 here is CASRGGMNTEAFF. The CDR3 DNA sequence: TGTGCCAGCAGGGGGGGGATGAACACTGAAGCTTTCTTT.